This T cell receptor beta chain was sequenced in a study of blood T cell repertoires in COVID-19. As for the study in general: From the United States, Italy and Spain came samples of acute and convalescent COVID-19. T cells, B-cell-depleted T cells, or PBMCs provided the cDNA or gDNA that served as material.

How the authors handled the data: Amplification of reference gene primers provided the estimated nucleated cell counts. The data were produced by immunoSEQ multiplex PCR, yet TCRdb's version contains in-frame clones alone and is incomplete. The DNA gave D and trimming, while V, J and clone size come from that table. The table lists approximately 120,000 clones, 86% of them singletons. V was pared by 5 bases and J by 0 bases, with 8 bases between. Germline CDR1 reads SGHVS; CDR2 reads FNYEAQ. The CDR3 length is 15 residues. The TCR sequence derives from a human donor in a cohort sampled during active COVID-19. Input material: peripheral blood. This chain links TRBV7-6 with TRBJ1-6; no reliable D call. The DNA for the CDR3 is TGTGCCAGCAGCCCGCGTAGCTCCTATAATTCACCCCTCCACTTT. This codes for CASSPRSSYNSPLHF.